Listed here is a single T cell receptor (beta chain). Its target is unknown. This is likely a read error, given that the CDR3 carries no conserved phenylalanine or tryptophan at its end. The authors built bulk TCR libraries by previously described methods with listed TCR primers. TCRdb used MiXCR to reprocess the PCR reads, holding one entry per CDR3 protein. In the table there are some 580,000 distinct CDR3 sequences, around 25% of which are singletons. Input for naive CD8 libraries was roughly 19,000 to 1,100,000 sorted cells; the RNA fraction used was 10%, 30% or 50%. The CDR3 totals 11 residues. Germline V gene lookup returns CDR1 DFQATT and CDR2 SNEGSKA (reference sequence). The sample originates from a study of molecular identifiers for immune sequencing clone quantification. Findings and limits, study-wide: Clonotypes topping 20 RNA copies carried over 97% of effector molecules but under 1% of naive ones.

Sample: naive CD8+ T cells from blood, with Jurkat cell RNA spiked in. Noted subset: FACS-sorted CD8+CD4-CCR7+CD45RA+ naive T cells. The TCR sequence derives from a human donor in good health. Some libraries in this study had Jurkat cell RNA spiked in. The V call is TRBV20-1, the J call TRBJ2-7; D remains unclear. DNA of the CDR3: TGCAATGCTAGACTCCCCCACGAGCAGTACCTC. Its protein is CNARLPHEQYL.